Following are 12 T cell receptor beta chains from one sample sequenced in a study of OX40 agonist ivuxolimab in advanced cancers. Produced via immunoSEQ multiplex PCR; TCRdb's table is partial and in-frame only. Among about 86,000 clones listed, 75% to 95% were seen once. The starting material was CD4+ or CD8+ T cells sorted from blood, obtained in a trial of the OX40 agonist ivuxolimab. The source is an adult with an advanced solid tumor such as melanoma, head and neck, liver or kidney cancer.

V gene TRBV2 combines with J gene TRBJ1-1, with 8 bases matching TRBD1. This CDR3 region has 14 residues. Germline-derived CDR1 and CDR2 are SNHLY and FYNNEI. V shed 6 bases and J 0 bases; nucleotides not matched to a gene: 3. The DNA of the CDR3 is TGTGCCAGCAGGGCAGGGGGCCTGAACACTGAAGCTTTCTTT. Residues: CASRAGGLNTEAFF.

V usage is TRBV9 and J usage is TRBJ2-5; D remains unclear. With the DNA end fitting TRBJ2-7 better, the J assignment may be wrong. Germline V CDR1 and CDR2: SGDLS, YYNGEE. This CDR3 contains 14 residues. This chain's CDR3 is CASSVGRASYEQYF. As DNA, the CDR3 is TGTGCCAGCAGCGTAGGACGGGCCTCCTACGAGCAGTACTTC.

The chain carries TRBV27 and TRBJ2-7, with no clear D. Trimming took off 2 bases at V and 3 bases at J, with 14 bases between the two ends. Germline V CDR1 and CDR2: MNHEY, SMNVEV (reference sequence). The CDR3 is 15 residues long. In DNA form, the CDR3 reads TGTGCCAGCAGTTTAGGCGGCACAGTCGGCTACGAGCAGTACTTC. It is translated as CASSLGGTVGYEQYF.

The genes are TRBV15 and TRBJ2-1, with TRBD2 matching over 7 bases. The germline V gene has CDR1 LNHNV and CDR2 YYDKDF (reference sequence). CDR3 size: 14 residues. V was clipped by 5 bases and J by 4 bases; unmatched bases: 5. The CDR3 DNA follows: TGTGCCACCAGCGACACTAGCGCGTACAATGAGCAGTTCTTC. This translates into CATSDTSAYNEQFF.

This chain connects TRBV4-1 to TRBJ2-7, with D perhaps matching TRBD2 (5 bases). This CDR3 has 12 amino acids. Looked up from germline, CDR1 is MGHRA and CDR2 is YSYEKL. V was clipped by 2 bases and J by 5 bases, with 7 bases between them. The CDR3 sequence is CASSQTRDEQYF. The DNA of the CDR3 is TGCGCCAGCAGCCAAACGAGGGACGAGCAGTACTTC.

This clone was seen a few times. CDR3 coding DNA: TGCGCCAGCAGCCCAGGGGGCGAAAATCAGCCCCAGCATTTT. As protein: CASSPGGENQPQHF. This chain links TRBV4-1 with TRBJ1-5; 8 bases match TRBD1. The J segment lost 4 bases and the V segment lost 4 bases, leaving 3 bases of the junction unmatched. This CDR3 has 14 amino acids. Germline-derived CDR1 and CDR2 are MGHRA and YSYEKL.

The chain has TRBV11-3 and TRBJ2-5, with D perhaps matching TRBD1 or TRBD2 (5 bases each). Germline V lookup: CDR1 SGHNT, CDR2 YENEEA. Trimming took 6 bases from V and 4 from J, leaving 21 bases between them. This CDR3 has 16 residues. CDR3 amino acids: CASSSSRDPRGETQYF. CDR3 DNA sequence: TGTGCCAGCAGTTCGAGCCGGGACCCAAGGGGAGAGACCCAGTACTTC.

V is TRBV30 and J is TRBJ2-3; D is possibly TRBD2 (6 bases). Trimming removed 4 bases at V and 10 bases at J, with 15 bases between. This CDR3 is 12 amino acids long. Germline assignment: CDR1 GTSNPN and CDR2 SVGIG (reference sequence). CDR3 in amino acids: CAWNTPPGAQYF. DNA of the CDR3: TGTGCCTGGAATACGCCGCCGGGGGCGCAGTATTTT.

This rearrangement joins TRBV27 to TRBJ2-7, with D uncertain. The CDR3 contains 11 residues. With 10 bases removed from V and 5 bases from J, the gap between germline ends came to 12 bases. Germline CDR1 MNHEY, CDR2 SMNVEV (reference sequence). CDR3 nucleotides: TGTGCCACTTACTCTCGGGACGAGCAGTACTTC. Protein sequence: CATYSRDEQYF.

The chain is built from TRBV6-1 and TRBJ2-7; 8 bases are a match to TRBD1. The V gene end was trimmed by 4 bases and the J gene end by 0 bases; junction bases not matched to a gene: 5. CDR3 size: 15 residues. The germline V gene encodes CDR1 MNHNS and CDR2 SASEGT. As DNA, the CDR3 is TGTGCCAGCAGTGTTAGACAGGGGTTCTCCTACGAGCAGTACTTC. Translation: CASSVRQGFSYEQYF.

This clone was seen only a few times. V is TRBV30 and J is TRBJ1-1; D uncertain. Looked up from germline, CDR1 is GTSNPN and CDR2 is SVGIG (reference sequence). The CDR3 covers 11 residues. The V and J ends lost 3 bases and 1 base respectively, with 3 bases between them. CDR3 sequence (DNA): TGTGCCTGGAGCCGGAACACTGAAGCTTTCTTT. As protein: CAWSRNTEAFF. Supplemented by reference TRBV30 and TRBJ1-1, the full variable domain reads SQTIHQWPATLVQPVGSPLSLECTVEGTSNPNLYWYRQAAGRGLQLLFYSVGIGQISSEVPQNLSASRPQDRQFILSSKKLLLSDSGFYLCAWSRNTEAFFGQGTRLTVV.

The chain carries TRBV11-2 and TRBJ2-7; 8 bases match TRBD2. Germline V gives CDR1 SGHAT, CDR2 FQNNGV. V lost 6 bases and J lost 2; bases outside the gene matches: 9. The CDR3 sequence is 15 residues long. The CDR3 bases are TGTGCCAGCAGGCCCAGCGGGAGTAGGACCTACGAGCAGTACTTC. This codes for CASRPSGSRTYEQYF.